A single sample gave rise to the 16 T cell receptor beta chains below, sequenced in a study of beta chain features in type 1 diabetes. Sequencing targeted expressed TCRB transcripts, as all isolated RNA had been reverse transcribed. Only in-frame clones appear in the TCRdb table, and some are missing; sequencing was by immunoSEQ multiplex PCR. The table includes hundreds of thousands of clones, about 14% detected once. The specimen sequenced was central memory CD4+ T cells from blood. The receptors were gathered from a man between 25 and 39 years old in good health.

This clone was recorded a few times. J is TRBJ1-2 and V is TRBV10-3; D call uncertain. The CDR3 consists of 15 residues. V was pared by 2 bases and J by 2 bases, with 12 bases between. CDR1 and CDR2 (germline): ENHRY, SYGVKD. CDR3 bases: TGTGCCATCAGTGAGGAAGGAGGAGGGAACTATGGCTACACCTTC. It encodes CAISEEGGGNYGYTF.

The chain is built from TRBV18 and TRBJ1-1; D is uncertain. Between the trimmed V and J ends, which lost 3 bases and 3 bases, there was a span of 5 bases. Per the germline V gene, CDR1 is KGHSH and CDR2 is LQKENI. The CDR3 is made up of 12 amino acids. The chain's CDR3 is CASSPVDTEAFF. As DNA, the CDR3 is TGTGCCAGCTCACCGGTAGACACTGAAGCTTTCTTT.

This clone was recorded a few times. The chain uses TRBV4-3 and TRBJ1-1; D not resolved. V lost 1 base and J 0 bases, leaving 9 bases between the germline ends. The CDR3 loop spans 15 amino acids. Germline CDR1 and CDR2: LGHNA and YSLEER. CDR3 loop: CASSQAPSMNTEAFF. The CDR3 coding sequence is TGCGCCAGCAGCCAAGCCCCCTCCATGAACACTGAAGCTTTCTTT.

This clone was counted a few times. The CDR3 DNA sequence: TGTGCCAGCAGTGAATTGGGCAGGGACGGCTACACCTTC. It translates to CASSELGRDGYTF. The chain recombines TRBV6-1 with TRBJ1-2, with D maybe TRBD1 (5 bases). V lost 2 bases to trimming and J lost 8 bases, with 12 bases between them. Germline V gene sequence: CDR1 MNHNS, CDR2 SASEGT. This CDR3 is built from 13 residues.

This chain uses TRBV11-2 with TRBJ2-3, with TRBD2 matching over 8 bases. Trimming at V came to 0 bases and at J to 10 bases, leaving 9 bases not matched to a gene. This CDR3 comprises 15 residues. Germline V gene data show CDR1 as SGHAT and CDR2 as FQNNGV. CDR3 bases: TGTGCCAGCAGCTTAGAATCGGGGGGGTGGACGGCGCAGTATTTT. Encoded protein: CASSLESGGWTAQYF.

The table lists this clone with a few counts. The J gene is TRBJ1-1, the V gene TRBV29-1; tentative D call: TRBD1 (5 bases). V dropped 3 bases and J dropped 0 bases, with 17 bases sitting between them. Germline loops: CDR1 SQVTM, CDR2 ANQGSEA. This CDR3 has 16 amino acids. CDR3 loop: CSVDDGADFLNTEAFF. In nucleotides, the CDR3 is TGCAGCGTTGACGATGGGGCCGATTTTCTGAACACTGAAGCTTTCTTT.

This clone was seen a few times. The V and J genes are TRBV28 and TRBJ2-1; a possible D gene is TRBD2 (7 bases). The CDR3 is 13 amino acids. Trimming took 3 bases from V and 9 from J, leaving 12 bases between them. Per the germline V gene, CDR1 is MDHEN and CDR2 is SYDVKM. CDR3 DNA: TGTGCCAGCAGTTTCGGGGGGCGAGGTGAGCAGTTCTTC. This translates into CASSFGGRGEQFF. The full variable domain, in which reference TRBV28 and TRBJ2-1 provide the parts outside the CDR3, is DVKVTQSSRYLVKRTGEKVFLECVQDMDHENMFWYRQDPGLGLRLIYFSYDVKMKEKGDIPEGYSVSREKKERFSLILESASTNQTSMYLCASSFGGRGEQFFGPGTRLTVL.

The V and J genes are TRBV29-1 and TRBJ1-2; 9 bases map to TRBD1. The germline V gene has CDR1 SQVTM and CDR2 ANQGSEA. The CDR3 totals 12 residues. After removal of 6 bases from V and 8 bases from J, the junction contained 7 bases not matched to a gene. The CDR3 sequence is CSVQTGGEGYTF. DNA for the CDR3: TGCAGCGTCCAGACAGGGGGGGAGGGCTACACCTTC.

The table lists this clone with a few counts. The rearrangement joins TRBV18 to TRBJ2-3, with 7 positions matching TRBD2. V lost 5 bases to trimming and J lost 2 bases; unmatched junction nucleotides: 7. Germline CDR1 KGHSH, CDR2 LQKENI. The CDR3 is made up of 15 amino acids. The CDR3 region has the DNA TGTGCCAGCTCAGCTAGCGGACCTCCCACAGATACGCAGTATTTT. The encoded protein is CASSASGPPTDTQYF.

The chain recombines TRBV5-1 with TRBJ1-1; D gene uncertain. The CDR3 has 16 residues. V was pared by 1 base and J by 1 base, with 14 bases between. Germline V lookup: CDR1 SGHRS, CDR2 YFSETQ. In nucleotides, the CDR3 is TGCGCCAGCAGCTTGCCCCGAGAGGGCACGAACACTGAAGCTTTCTTT. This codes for CASSLPREGTNTEAFF.

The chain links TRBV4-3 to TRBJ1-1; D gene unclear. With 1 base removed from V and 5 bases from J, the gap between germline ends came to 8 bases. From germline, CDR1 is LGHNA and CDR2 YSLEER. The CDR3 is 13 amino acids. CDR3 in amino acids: CASSQADRTEAFF. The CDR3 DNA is TGCGCCAGCAGCCAAGCCGATAGGACTGAAGCTTTCTTT.

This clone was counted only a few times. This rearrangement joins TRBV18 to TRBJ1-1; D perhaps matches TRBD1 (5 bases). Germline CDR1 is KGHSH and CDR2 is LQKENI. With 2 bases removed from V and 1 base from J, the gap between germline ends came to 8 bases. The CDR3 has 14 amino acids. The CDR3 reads CASSPIQENTEAFF. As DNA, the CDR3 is TGTGCCAGCTCACCAATACAGGAGAACACTGAAGCTTTCTTT.

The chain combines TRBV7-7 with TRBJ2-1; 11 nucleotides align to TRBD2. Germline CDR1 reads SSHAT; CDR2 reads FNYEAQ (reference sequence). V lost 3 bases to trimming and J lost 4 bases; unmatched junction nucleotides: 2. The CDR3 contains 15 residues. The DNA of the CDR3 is TGTGCCAGCAGCTTTGTAGCGGGGGGGTACAATGAGCAGTTCTTC. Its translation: CASSFVAGGYNEQFF.

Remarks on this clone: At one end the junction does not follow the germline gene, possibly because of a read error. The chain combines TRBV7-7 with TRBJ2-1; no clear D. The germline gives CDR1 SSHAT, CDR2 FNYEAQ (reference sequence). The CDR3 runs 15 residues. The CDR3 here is CASSIGPSSYNEQFF. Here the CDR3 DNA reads TGCGCCAGCAGCATCGGCCCCAGCTCCTACAATGAGCAGTTCTTC.

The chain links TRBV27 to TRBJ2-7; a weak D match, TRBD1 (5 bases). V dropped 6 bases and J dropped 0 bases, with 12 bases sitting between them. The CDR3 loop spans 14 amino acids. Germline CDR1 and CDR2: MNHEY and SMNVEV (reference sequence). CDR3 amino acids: CASRDTGASYEQYF. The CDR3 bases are TGTGCCAGCAGAGACACAGGTGCCTCCTACGAGCAGTACTTC.

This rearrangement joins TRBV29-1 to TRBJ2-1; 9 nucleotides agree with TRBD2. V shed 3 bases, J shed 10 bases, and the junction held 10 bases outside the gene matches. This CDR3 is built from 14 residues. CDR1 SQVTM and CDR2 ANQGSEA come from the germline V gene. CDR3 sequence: CSVEVAGERWEQFF. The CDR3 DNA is TGCAGCGTTGAGGTAGCGGGAGAGCGTTGGGAGCAGTTCTTC.